This T cell receptor (beta chain) is from a study of regulatory T cells in long-lasting Graves disease. Findings and limits, study-wide: TRBV28, TRBJ1-2 and TRBJ2-5 were favored in persistent disease.

In building TCR beta libraries, iRepertoire HTBI primers were used together with Arm-PCR of CDR3 regions. TCRdb re-called the multiplex PCR reads through MiXCR, storing one row per CDR3 protein. Of roughly 500,000 distinct CDR3 sequences listed, roughly 12% are singletons. This clonotype was seen ten or more times. The antigen remains unidentified. CDR1 and CDR2 from the germline V gene are MNHEY and SVGEGT. V shed 1 base, J shed 5 bases, and the junction held 4 bases outside the gene matches. The CDR3 contains 15 residues. As for time point: newly diagnosed GD, antithyroid drugs for less than 3 months. Extracted RNA from PBMCs served as the source of the TCR library. These data were also reused for a study on T cells in Graves' hyperthyroidism and ophthalmopathy. That publication notes: The HTBI set primed first-round TCR CDR3 RT-PCR.

The sequencing used peripheral blood mononuclear cells (PBMCs), collected at new diagnosis, from a patient treated with antithyroid drugs. The gene calls are TRBV6-2 or TRBV6-3 and TRBJ2-5; 10 positions match TRBD2. The clonotype was recovered from a man aged 25-40 years with Graves disease. This CDR3 reads CASSYWLAGDETQYF. The CDR3 DNA is TGTGCCAGCAGTTACTGGCTAGCGGGAGACGAGACCCAGTACTTC.